A selection of T cell receptor beta chains follows, all from one sample in a study of blood T cell repertoires in COVID-19. The method was immunoSEQ multiplex PCR; TCRdb's version includes in-frame clones alone and lacks a portion of them. The data hold tens of thousands of clones, with approximately 85% observed a single time. Source material: peripheral blood. These receptors originate from a man aged 50 to 60 with acute or convalescent COVID-19. The CDR3 runs from the conserved cysteine through the conserved F or W. The D gene is left open where the match is weak. Some rows mark clone size as missing; the rest say once, few, many or name a class of expanded clone.

d_call clone_size j_call v_call cdr3_aa cdr3_nt
- - TRBJ1-2 TRBV10-1 CASSETQDRGYTF TGCGCCAGCAGCGAGACCCAGGATCGCGGCTACACCTTC
- - TRBJ1-6 TRBV9 CASSVRVGRSPLHF TGTGCCAGCAGCGTCAGGGTTGGGAGGTCACCCCTCCACTTT
- - TRBJ1-5 TRBV7-3 CASSLRLQPQHF TGTGCCAGCAGCTTAAGGCTCCAGCCCCAGCATTTT
TRBD1 - TRBJ2-2 TRBV6-5 CASQTGYAGELFF TGTGCCAGCCAGACAGGGTACGCCGGGGAGCTGTTTTTT
- - TRBJ2-3 TRBV11-2 CASSLRGQSTDTQYF TGTGCCAGCAGCCTCAGGGGCCAATCGACAGATACGCAGTATTTT
- - TRBJ1-1 TRBV5-1 CASSWAGNTEAFF TGCGCCAGCAGCTGGGCAGGGAACACTGAAGCTTTCTTT
TRBD2 - TRBJ2-1 TRBV29-1 CSVDFSAGGIYNEQFF TGCAGCGTTGATTTTTCAGCGGGGGGGATCTACAATGAGCAGTTCTTC
- - TRBJ2-7 TRBV11-2 CASTLGLTYEQYF TGTGCCAGCACCCTCGGTCTTACCTACGAGCAGTACTTC
TRBD2 - TRBJ2-3 TRBV6-6 CASSYWVAGGTDTQYF TGTGCCAGCAGTTATTGGGTAGCGGGGGGAACAGATACGCAGTATTTT
- - TRBJ1-1 TRBV5-1 CASSLLWNTEAFF TGCGCCAGCAGCTTATTATGGAACACTGAAGCTTTCTTT
TRBD1 many TRBJ1-5 TRBV30 CAWSFQTGNQPQHF TGTGCCTGGAGTTTCCAGACAGGGAATCAGCCCCAGCATTTT
- - TRBJ2-1 TRBV28 CASSPSRLQGTWEQFF TGTGCCAGCAGTCCCTCCCGTTTACAGGGTACATGGGAGCAGTTCTTC
TRBD1 - TRBJ1-2 TRBV3-1/TRBV3-2 CASSQDSGTGYLNYGYTF TGTGCCAGCAGCCAAGACTCCGGGACAGGCTACCTTAACTATGGCTACACCTTC
- - TRBJ2-1 TRBV19 CASSTPTEYNEQFF TGTGCCAGTAGTACACCGACGGAGTACAATGAGCAGTTCTTC
TRBD2 - TRBJ2-6 TRBV5-1 CASSLVGGGYGANVLTF TGCGCCAGCAGCTTGGTAGGCGGGGGGTATGGGGCCAACGTCCTGACTTTC
- - TRBJ2-1 TRBV18 CASSPPSTHGNEQFF TGTGCCAGCTCACCACCGTCGACACATGGGAATGAGCAGTTCTTC
- few TRBJ1-4 TRBV6-4 CASRTEAGGVEKLFF TGTGCCAGCAGGACGGAGGCAGGAGGAGTCGAAAAACTGTTTTTT
- - TRBJ2-3 TRBV12-3/TRBV12-4 CASSLGETDTQYF TGTGCCAGCAGTTTGGGCGAGACAGATACGCAGTATTTT
- - TRBJ2-7 TRBV19 CASSIVLRYEQYF TGTGCCAGTAGTATAGTATTGCGCTATGAGCAGTACTTC
- - TRBJ1-2 TRBV9 CASSVYDSSYYGYTF TGTGCCAGCAGCGTATATGACAGTTCCTACTATGGCTACACCTTC
TRBD1 - TRBJ2-7 TRBV6-5 CASRTGNYEQYF TGTGCCAGCAGGACAGGGAACTACGAGCAGTACTTC
- - TRBJ1-1 TRBV28 CASSFEGVKNTEAFF TGTGCCAGCAGTTTTGAAGGGGTCAAGAACACTGAAGCTTTCTTT
TRBD1 - TRBJ2-1 TRBV2 CASSFSGTGEAEQFF TGTGCCAGCAGTTTCTCCGGGACAGGGGAGGCTGAGCAGTTCTTC
- - TRBJ1-1 TRBV7-6 CASSHGRGVRTEAFF TGTGCCAGCAGCCATGGACGGGGAGTGAGGACTGAAGCTTTCTTT
- - TRBJ2-7 TRBV6-5 CASSRQENSYEQYF TGTGCCAGCAGTCGACAGGAAAACTCCTACGAGCAGTACTTC
TRBD2 - TRBJ2-3 TRBV19 CASSIELAGATDTQYF TGTGCCAGTAGTATAGAACTAGCGGGGGCCACAGATACGCAGTATTTT
TRBD1 - TRBJ2-7 TRBV11-2 CASSLNSGTETYEQYF TGTGCCAGCAGCTTAAACTCCGGGACAGAAACCTACGAGCAGTACTTC
TRBD1 - TRBJ1-2 TRBV18 CASSTLGATGVINYGYTF TGTGCCAGCTCGACACTCGGGGCGACAGGGGTTATTAACTATGGCTACACCTTC
TRBD1 - TRBJ2-1 TRBV24-1 CATSDNIRAGGYEQFF TGTGCCACCAGTGATAACATCAGGGCAGGGGGCTATGAGCAGTTCTTC
- - TRBJ1-3 TRBV7-9 CASSLIGRKGNTIYF TGTGCCAGCAGCTTAATCGGGAGGAAAGGAAACACCATATATTTT
TRBD1 - TRBJ2-6 TRBV10-3 CAISESGQVPGANVLTF TGTGCCATCAGTGAGTCGGGACAGGTACCCGGGGCCAACGTCCTGACTTTC
- - TRBJ1-2 TRBV30 CAWSRDGSGYTF TGTGCCTGGAGCCGTGATGGCTCTGGCTACACCTTC
- - TRBJ2-6 TRBV4-1 CASSQPGAGGGSGANVLTF TGCGCCAGCAGCCAACCTGGGGCAGGGGGAGGTTCTGGGGCCAACGTCCTGACTTTC
TRBD1 - TRBJ2-5 TRBV2 CASSDGRGQVTQYF TGTGCCAGCAGTGATGGCAGGGGGCAGGTGACCCAGTACTTC
- - TRBJ2-3 TRBV9 CASSVVASTDTQYF TGTGCCAGCAGCGTAGTAGCTAGCACAGATACGCAGTATTTT
- - TRBJ2-4 TRBV29-1 CSVGTLGNIQYF TGCAGCGTAGGGACATTGGGCAACATTCAGTACTTC
TRBD2 once TRBJ2-2 TRBV19 CASLAGEVGSGELFF TGTGCCAGTTTAGCGGGGGAGGTGGGCTCCGGGGAGCTGTTTTTT
- few TRBJ2-7 TRBV11-2 CASSTDSIYEQYF TGTGCCAGCAGCACCGACAGTATCTACGAGCAGTACTTC
- few TRBJ1-2 TRBV5-1 CASSVSNYGYTF TGCGCCAGCAGCGTGAGTAACTATGGCTACACCTTC
- - TRBJ2-7 TRBV6-5 CASSSRGRYEQYF TGTGCCAGCAGTTCCAGGGGCCGGTACGAGCAGTACTTC
TRBD2 - TRBJ2-5 TRBV11-1 CASRDTSGGAETQYF TGTGCCAGCAGAGACACTAGCGGGGGGGCTGAGACCCAGTACTTC